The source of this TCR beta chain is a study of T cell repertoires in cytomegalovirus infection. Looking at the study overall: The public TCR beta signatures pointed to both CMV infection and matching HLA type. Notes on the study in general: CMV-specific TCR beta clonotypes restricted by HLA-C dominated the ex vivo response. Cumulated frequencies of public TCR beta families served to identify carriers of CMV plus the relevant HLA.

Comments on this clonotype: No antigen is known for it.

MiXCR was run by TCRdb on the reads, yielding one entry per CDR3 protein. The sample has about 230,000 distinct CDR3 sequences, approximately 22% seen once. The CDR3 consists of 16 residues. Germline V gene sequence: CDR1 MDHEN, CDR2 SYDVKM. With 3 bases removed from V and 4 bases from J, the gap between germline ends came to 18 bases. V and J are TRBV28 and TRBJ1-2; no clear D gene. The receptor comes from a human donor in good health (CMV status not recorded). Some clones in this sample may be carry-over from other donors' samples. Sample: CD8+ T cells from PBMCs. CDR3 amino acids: CASSLSNAGNFYGYTF. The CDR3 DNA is TGTGCCAGCAGTTTGTCTAACGCTGGAAACTTCTATGGCTACACCTTC.